The 27 T cell receptor beta chains given below trace back to one sample, sequenced in a study of blood T cells in healthy people across ages. With a J-beta primer mix and a sample-barcoded 5' primer, a second PCR ran 7 to 11 cycles. TCRdb reprocessed the 5' RACE reads with MiXCR, giving one entry per CDR3 protein. The sample includes about 1 million distinct CDR3 sequences, 45% seen only once; the top ten take approximately 17%. Material for sequencing was blood. The receptors here all came from a woman in her sixties in good health.

The gene calls are TRBV27 and TRBJ2-1; tentative D call: TRBD1 (6 bases). The CDR3 loop spans 16 amino acids. Germline lookup yields CDR1 MNHEY and CDR2 SMNVEV (reference sequence). The V gene lost 2 bases and the J gene lost 4 bases, with 15 bases spanning the gap. For the CDR3, the DNA is TGTGCCAGCAGTTTAGTAGGAAGACAGGCTTACAATGAGCAGTTCTTC. Translating it yields CASSLVGRQAYNEQFF.

This clonotype was found a few times. The chain employs TRBV7-2 and TRBJ2-1; no reliable D call. From germline, CDR1 is SGHTA and CDR2 FQGNSA. CDR3 length: 17 residues. Trimming left V 1 base short and J 0 bases short, with 13 bases between. The CDR3 nucleotides are TGTGCCAGCAGCTTAGGGCTCGGACCAAGCTCCTACAATGAGCAGTTCTTC. The encoded protein is CASSLGLGPSSYNEQFF.

This clonotype was observed at least ten times. The chain joins TRBV6-2 or TRBV6-3 to TRBJ2-3; weak D call: TRBD2 (6 bases). Trimming pared 0 bases from V and 8 bases from J, leaving 6 bases between. The germline V gene has CDR1 MNHEY and CDR2 SVGEGT. This CDR3 contains 12 residues. The DNA for the CDR3 is TGTGCCAGCAGTTACTCGGAGGGTACGCAGTATTTT. Translated: CASSYSEGTQYF.

The chain combines TRBV27 with TRBJ1-2; 8 bases are shared with TRBD1. This CDR3 has 14 residues. V lost 0 bases to trimming and J lost 6 bases; unmatched junction nucleotides: 3. The V gene's germline CDR1 is MNHEY and CDR2 SMNVEV (reference sequence). The chain's CDR3 is CASSLSDRVHGYTF. In DNA, the CDR3 is TGTGCCAGCAGTTTATCGGACAGGGTCCATGGCTACACCTTC.

The table lists this clonotype with a few counts. The chain uses TRBV7-2 and TRBJ1-2, with D possibly matching TRBD1 (5 bases). The CDR3 contains 13 residues. The germline V gene encodes CDR1 SGHTA and CDR2 FQGNSA. V lost 4 bases to trimming and J lost 4 bases, with 10 bases between them. CDR3 region: CASSSGGVYGYTF. The CDR3 bases are TGTGCCAGCAGCTCGGGAGGGGTCTATGGCTACACCTTC.

The gene calls are TRBV25-1 and TRBJ2-7; D might be TRBD1 or TRBD2, each matching 5 bases. V gave up 8 bases and J gave up 7 bases, with 21 bases separating them. The CDR3 runs to 14 residues. Germline CDR1 MGHDK, CDR2 SYGVNS. The CDR3 is CASLPGRRLNEQYF. DNA of the CDR3: TGTGCCAGCCTCCCGGGACGTCGCCTGAATGAGCAGTACTTC.

This clonotype is a singleton in its sample. CDR3 nucleotide sequence: TGCAGTGCTAGAGACCCTCGTGGAGGCGGCAAGTACGAGCAGTACTTC. It codes for CSARDPRGGGKYEQYF. The rearrangement joins TRBV20-1 to TRBJ2-7; D might be TRBD2 (5 bases). This CDR3 has 16 residues. V lost 0 bases to trimming and J lost 4 bases, with 19 bases between them. Germline V gives CDR1 DFQATT, CDR2 SNEGSKA (reference sequence).

The chain employs TRBV6-5 and TRBJ1-1; the D gene is possibly TRBD1 (6 bases). CDR3 length: 14 amino acids. Germline lookup yields CDR1 MNHEY and CDR2 SVGAGI. The V end lost 0 bases, the J end lost 8 bases, and 13 bases lay between the germline ends. The CDR3 reads CASSYSGQFLEAFF. Here the CDR3 DNA reads TGTGCCAGCAGTTACTCAGGACAGTTTTTAGAAGCTTTCTTT.

The genes are TRBV6-5 and TRBJ2-1; D gene ambiguous. CDR3 length equals 16 residues. V lost 0 bases and J 0 bases, leaving 9 bases between the germline ends. The V gene's germline CDR1 is MNHEY and CDR2 SVGAGI. CDR3 nucleotide sequence: TGTGCCAGCAGTTACTCGATAGAGAGCTCCTACAATGAGCAGTTCTTC. Translating it yields CASSYSIESSYNEQFF.

The sample holds a few counts of this clonotype. V usage is TRBV10-3 and J usage is TRBJ2-2; no clear D gene. CDR1 and CDR2 from the germline V gene are ENHRY and SYGVKD. The V end lost 4 bases, the J end lost 2 bases, and 8 bases lay between the germline ends. This CDR3 is 14 amino acids long. The DNA for the CDR3 is TGTGCCATCAGTGCGGTTCTTAACACCGGGGAGCTGTTTTTT. It codes for CAISAVLNTGELFF.

This clonotype occurred many times. The chain has TRBV6-5 and TRBJ2-7; the match to TRBD2 covers 13 bases. V dropped 6 bases and J dropped 4; count of bases not matched to a gene: 9. Germline V gene sequence: CDR1 MNHEY, CDR2 SVGAGI. The CDR3 totals 16 residues. The CDR3 loop is CASSPRTSGRSYEQYF. The CDR3 DNA sequence: TGTGCCAGCAGCCCCAGGACTAGCGGGAGATCGTACGAGCAGTACTTC.

In its sample, this clonotype was seen a few times. The V and J genes are TRBV29-1 and TRBJ2-1; 8 nucleotides align to TRBD2. Trimming removed 1 base from V and 5 bases from J; junction bases left unmatched: 10. There are 16 residues in the CDR3. The germline V gene encodes CDR1 SQVTM and CDR2 ANQGSEA. The chain's CDR3 is CSVEGTREGNNNEQFF. The CDR3 nucleotides read TGCAGCGTTGAAGGAACACGGGAGGGAAATAACAATGAGCAGTTCTTC.

A note on this clonotype: Sequence at one end of the junction differs from germline and may be a read error. This chain's CDR3 is CTSSYSPGQNTEAFF. The CDR3 bases are TGTACCAGCAGTTACTCTCCGGGACAGAACACTGAAGCTTTCTTT. The rearrangement uses TRBV6-6 and TRBJ1-1, with a possible D match to TRBD1 (6 bases). Germline CDR1 MNHNY, CDR2 SVGAGI (reference sequence). The CDR3 spans 15 residues.

This clonotype was recorded once. The genes are TRBV4-1 and TRBJ2-1, with D possibly matching TRBD2 (5 bases). Trimming took 2 bases from V and 10 from J, leaving 9 bases between them. The germline gives CDR1 MGHRA, CDR2 YSYEKL. CDR3 size: 12 residues. The CDR3 protein is CASSQLSAEQFF. In nucleotides, the CDR3 is TGCGCCAGCAGCCAACTTAGCGCCGAGCAGTTCTTC.

This sequence joins TRBV12-3 or TRBV12-4 and TRBJ1-1, with D hard to call. V was clipped by 5 bases and J by 4 bases, with 14 bases between them. This CDR3 has 14 residues. The CDR3 bases are TGTGCCAGCAGTCCGACACGAGTTTCCACTGAAGCTTTCTTT. Translation: CASSPTRVSTEAFF.

The chain employs TRBV7-2 and TRBJ1-5; the D is unclear. Trimming left V 2 bases short and J 7 bases short, with 9 bases between. Looked up from germline, CDR1 is SGHTA and CDR2 is FQGNSA. The CDR3 extends over 13 amino acids. CDR3 in amino acids: CASSLRLRQPQHF. The DNA for the CDR3 is TGTGCCAGCAGCTTAAGGCTGAGGCAGCCCCAGCATTTT.

This clonotype was observed a few times. This CDR3 reads CASSVGSTGGYTF. CDR3 DNA: TGTGCCAGCAGCGTAGGGAGCACGGGGGGCTACACCTTC. The V gene is TRBV9, the J gene TRBJ1-2; D is ambiguous. Trimming cost V 0 bases and J 8 bases, with 11 bases left between them. Per germline, CDR1 SGDLS and CDR2 YYNGEE. The CDR3 contains 13 residues.

The chain is built from TRBV29-1 and TRBJ2-1, with TRBD2 matching 13 bases. After removal of 4 bases from V and 9 bases from J, the junction contained 15 bases not matched to a gene. Germline V gene sequence: CDR1 SQVTM, CDR2 ANQGSEA. The CDR3 covers 17 residues. The CDR3 here is CSVGRLAGGPSGSEQFF. The CDR3 region has the DNA TGCAGCGTTGGCCGACTAGCGGGAGGCCCCTCGGGGAGTGAGCAGTTCTTC.

The rearrangement joins TRBV5-1 to TRBJ2-5, with D maybe TRBD2 (5 bases). Germline CDR1 SGHRS, CDR2 YFSETQ. V was pared by 6 bases and J by 4 bases, with 22 bases between. The CDR3 runs to 16 residues. CDR3: CASNSTETNLLETQYF. For the CDR3, the DNA is TGCGCCAGCAACTCCACAGAGACTAACCTTTTAGAGACCCAGTACTTC.

This clonotype was seen more than once but under ten times. The rearrangement joins TRBV3-1 to TRBJ2-4, with 12 positions matching TRBD2. The J call may be mistaken, given a closer DNA end match to TRBJ2-7. The CDR3 covers 16 residues. CDR1 is LGHDT, CDR2 YNNKEL, per germline (reference sequence). CDR3 nucleotide sequence: TGTGCCAGCAGCCAAGATCTCCGACTAGCGGGAGCCGAGCAGTACTTC. Protein sequence: CASSQDLRLAGAEQYF.

The chain combines TRBV29-1 with TRBJ2-1; 7 nucleotides align to TRBD2. With V trimmed by 8 bases and J by 3 bases, 10 bases remained unmatched. The germline V gene encodes CDR1 SQVTM and CDR2 ANQGSEA. The CDR3 is made up of 14 amino acids. The CDR3 loop reads CSTDEAGFYNEQFF. CDR3 nucleotide sequence: TGCAGCACCGACGAAGCGGGATTCTACAATGAGCAGTTCTTC.

The chain couples TRBV28 to TRBJ2-3; 8 nucleotides match TRBD1. This CDR3 has 16 amino acids. Germline V gene sequence: CDR1 MDHEN, CDR2 SYDVKM. V lost 6 bases and J lost 2; bases outside the gene matches: 10. For the CDR3, the DNA is TGTGCCAGCAGGAATGGGCGGACAGGGAACACAGATACGCAGTATTTT. Translated, it gives CASRNGRTGNTDTQYF.

The chain joins TRBV28 to TRBJ2-1; 10 positions agree with TRBD2. J gave up 6 bases and V 5 bases, and 4 bases lay outside the gene matches. This CDR3 is 14 amino acids long. Germline V lookup: CDR1 MDHEN, CDR2 SYDVKM. The CDR3 loop reads CASSRASGSNEQFF. The CDR3 DNA reads TGTGCCAGCAGTAGGGCTAGCGGGAGCAATGAGCAGTTCTTC.

This clonotype was detected only a few times. V is TRBV27 and J is TRBJ2-7; the D is unclear. From germline, CDR1 is MNHEY and CDR2 SMNVEV (reference sequence). V dropped 2 bases and J dropped 2 bases, with 7 bases sitting between them. The CDR3 is made up of 13 amino acids. The CDR3 sequence is CASSLNPPYEQYF. In DNA, the CDR3 is TGTGCCAGCAGTTTAAACCCACCCTACGAGCAGTACTTC.

This clonotype turned up a few times. The V gene is TRBV3-1, the J gene TRBJ2-7; maybe TRBD2 (5 bases). Germline CDR1 reads LGHDT; CDR2 reads YNNKEL (reference sequence). V was cut by 4 bases and J by 6 bases, with 19 bases left in between. The CDR3 is 15 amino acids. CDR3 in DNA: TGTGCCAGCAGCCCCGGGGTTGTCAGAGGAGGCGAGCAGTACTTC. Its protein product is CASSPGVVRGGEQYF.

The J gene is TRBJ2-1, the V gene TRBV7-9; 8 bases fit TRBD2. Judging by the DNA end, TRBJ2-7 fits better; the J call may be wrong. There are 16 residues in the CDR3. Germline CDR1 reads SEHNR; CDR2 reads FQNEAQ (reference sequence). As DNA, the CDR3 is TGTGCCAGCAGCTTAGAAGCGGGAGCGGGTCGTGGTGAGCAGTACTTC. It encodes CASSLEAGAGRGEQYF.

This chain uses TRBV5-1 with TRBJ2-7, with a possible D match to TRBD2 (5 bases). The CDR3 loop spans 17 amino acids. V dropped 1 base and J dropped 7 bases, with 24 bases sitting between them. Per germline, CDR1 SGHRS and CDR2 YFSETQ. DNA for the CDR3: TGCGCCAGCAGCTTGTTCGGCAGCTCTAGCTCCTACAATGAGCAGTACTTC. Protein: CASSLFGSSSSYNEQYF.